The entry that follows covers one T cell receptor (beta chain) sequence. The sample belongs to a study of T cell responses to AZD1222 COVID-19 vaccine. With 2 bases removed from V and 2 bases from J, the gap between germline ends came to 9 bases. This CDR3 spans 15 amino acids. The germline V gene has CDR1 MNHEY and CDR2 SVGAGI. TCRdb's table, derived via immunoSEQ multiplex PCR, lists solely in-frame clones and lacks some. The sample carries some 120,000 clones, approximately 85% recorded once. This chain connects TRBV6-5 to TRBJ2-2; tentative D call: TRBD2 (7 bases). The clonotype originates from an adult who received the AZD1222 COVID-19 vaccine. Material: peripheral blood, obtained 28 days after the second AZD1222 dose. The CDR3 loop is CASSYGGGNTGELFF. The CDR3, as DNA: TGTGCCAGCAGTTACGGGGGGGGCAACACCGGGGAGCTGTTTTTT.